The present entry profiles one T cell receptor (beta chain) with its context. There are many counts of this clonotype. Its recognized antigen is unknown. Base qualities are not provided; no much larger clone lies one nucleotide away. The data originate from a study of tumor-infiltrating lymphocytes in oesophageal squamous cell carcinoma listed by TCRdb under 2016. The method behind the library was PCR. The listed sequencing device is Illumina HiSeq 2000. TCRdb's own reprocessing of the public reads used fastp at Q25 and MiXCR and kept productive beta chains. Rows with one shared CDR3 protein collapse into an entry with the most common genes and DNA. Present in this sample are just under 20,000 distinct CDR3 sequences, around 40% of which were seen just once. Clones ranked in the top ten supply approximately 19% of the sample. CDR1 and CDR2 were assigned from the germline V gene as KGHSH and LQKENI. For this chain, trimming is 0 bases at the V end and 4 bases at the J end, and the number of junction bases without a gene match is 8. Spanning cysteine to phenylalanine, the CDR3 consists of 17 amino acids. Only the CDR3 DNA stays, 51 bases, in frame from base 1.

The sequenced material came from esophageal tumor tissue. This clonotype originated in a male donor with esophageal squamous cell carcinoma. In this chain, TRBV18 is recombined with TRBJ2-1; 8 bases in between match TRBD1. The encoded CDR3 is CASSPPIGQGVYNEQFF. DNA sequence: TGTGCCAGCTCACCACCAATTGGACAGGGAGTTTACAATGAGCAGTTCTTC.